These 20 T cell receptor beta chains came from one sample sequenced in a study of blood T cell repertoires in COVID-19. The data were produced by immunoSEQ multiplex PCR, yet TCRdb's version contains in-frame clones alone and is incomplete. The profile shows just over 150,000 clones, about four fifths of them singletons. Sequencing was carried out using peripheral blood. The origin of the receptors is a man in his 60s with acute or convalescent COVID-19.

As regards this clone: Other DNA sequences from this sample encode an identical CDR3 as well. The J gene is TRBJ2-1, the V gene TRBV7-3, with TRBD2 matching 10 bases. Unmatched junction bases numbered 4, after V lost 5 bases and J lost 6 bases. CDR3 length: 14 amino acids. Per germline, CDR1 SGHTA and CDR2 FQGTGA. Here the CDR3 reads CASSPSGSGNEQFF. CDR3 in DNA: TGTGCCAGCAGCCCTAGCGGGAGCGGCAATGAGCAGTTCTTC.

The chain is built from TRBV10-3 and TRBJ1-6; D not certain. The CDR3 is 16 residues long. The germline gives CDR1 ENHRY, CDR2 SYGVKD. Trimming took 1 base from V and 8 from J, leaving 15 bases between them. CDR3 sequence (DNA): TGTGCCATCAGTGAGTTCACGGCCCGGACTGATTCACCCCTCCACTTT. Its protein product is CAISEFTARTDSPLHF.

The chain employs TRBV19 and TRBJ2-2; 12 nucleotides line up with TRBD2. Germline V gene data show CDR1 as LNHDA and CDR2 as SQIVND (reference sequence). The junction had 7 bases not matched to a gene; V was cut back by 7 bases and J by 4 bases. The CDR3 runs to 16 residues. The CDR3 DNA reads TGTGCCAGTAACCCTAGCGGGAGGGCCGGCACCGGGGAGCTGTTTTTT. It specifies CASNPSGRAGTGELFF.

The rearrangement links TRBV19 to TRBJ1-2; D may be TRBD1 (5 bases). Germline V CDR1 and CDR2: LNHDA, SQIVND (reference sequence). CDR3 length equals 12 residues. The V and J ends lost 4 bases and 8 bases respectively, with 11 bases between them. The CDR3 sequence: CASSKGQGGYTF. The DNA for the CDR3 is TGTGCCAGTAGTAAGGGGCAGGGAGGCTACACCTTC.

The rearrangement joins TRBV5-4 to TRBJ2-3; perhaps TRBD1 as D (6 bases). Germline V gives CDR1 SGHNT, CDR2 YYREEE (reference sequence). This CDR3 is 14 amino acids long. V was shortened by 5 bases and J by 6 bases, with 16 bases between the two germline ends. For the CDR3, the DNA is TGTGCCAGCAGACCGGGACACCCAGGGGATACGCAGTATTTT. It codes for CASRPGHPGDTQYF.

The chain is built from TRBV6-4 and TRBJ1-1; D not certain. V lost 6 bases, J lost 1 base, and 9 bases lay in between. CDR3 length: 13 amino acids. Germline V gene data show CDR1 as MRHNA and CDR2 as SNTAGT. The CDR3 loop reads CASSRGENTEAFF. In DNA, the CDR3 is TGTGCCAGCAGCCGGGGAGAGAACACTGAAGCTTTCTTT.

Written as DNA, the CDR3 is TGTGCCAGCAGCTTATACAGGGGAGGCACTGAAGCTTTCTTT. Its protein product is CASSLYRGGTEAFF. This chain links TRBV7-2 with TRBJ1-1; TRBD1 matches at 7 bases. J was trimmed by 4 bases and V by 2 bases; bases with no gene match: 4. Germline CDR1 reads SGHTA; CDR2 reads FQGNSA. The CDR3 contains 14 residues.

V gene TRBV6-1 combines with J gene TRBJ1-2; 7 bases match TRBD1. This CDR3 comprises 14 residues. Looked up from germline, CDR1 is MNHNS and CDR2 is SASEGT. With V trimmed by 2 bases and J by 4 bases, 4 bases remained unmatched. CDR3 sequence (DNA): TGTGCCAGCAGTGAACTGACAGGGAGCTATGGCTACACCTTC. Its translation is CASSELTGSYGYTF.

This rearrangement joins TRBV6-2 or TRBV6-3 to TRBJ2-4, with a weak D call TRBD2 (7 bases). Germline CDR1 is MNHEY and CDR2 is SVGEGT. The CDR3 has 15 amino acids. V was shortened by 5 bases and J by 6 bases, with 17 bases between the two germline ends. The CDR3, as DNA: TGTGCCAGCAGTCCGCGAGGGGGGGTGAGAAACATTCAGTACTTC. Its translation is CASSPRGGVRNIQYF.

This sequence joins TRBV5-4 and TRBJ1-5; 7 bases map to TRBD1. Germline lookup yields CDR1 SGHNT and CDR2 YYREEE (reference sequence). The V gene end was trimmed by 3 bases and the J gene end by 3 bases; junction bases not matched to a gene: 6. This CDR3 is built from 15 residues. CDR3 sequence: CASSWNTGDNQPQHF. The DNA for the CDR3 is TGTGCCAGCAGCTGGAATACAGGGGACAATCAGCCCCAGCATTTT.

V usage is TRBV13 and J usage is TRBJ2-2, with D maybe TRBD1 (6 bases). The germline V gene encodes CDR1 PRHDT and CDR2 FYEKMQ (reference sequence). Trimming removed 4 bases from V and 7 bases from J, with 22 bases in between. This CDR3 spans 17 amino acids. CDR3 coding DNA: TGTGCCAGCAGCTCCGGACGTGGGGTCTCAGGGGACGGGGAGCTGTTTTTT. Its translation is CASSSGRGVSGDGELFF.

This clone was recorded a few times. The CDR3 region has the DNA TGTGCCAGCAGTGTTTACGGGAACACTGAAGCTTTCTTT. As protein: CASSVYGNTEAFF. The chain has TRBV2 and TRBJ1-1, with no clear D. V was clipped by 4 bases and J by 1 base, with 7 bases between them. Germline values: CDR1 SNHLY, CDR2 FYNNEI. This CDR3 has 13 residues.

The chain has TRBV7-2 and TRBJ1-5; the D gene is possibly TRBD1 (5 bases). In germline, CDR1 is SGHTA, CDR2 FQGNSA. This CDR3 spans 15 amino acids. V was clipped by 2 bases and J by 1 base, with 9 bases between them. The CDR3 sequence is CASSLQGRSNQPQHF. The CDR3, as DNA: TGTGCCAGCAGCTTACAGGGTCGGAGCAATCAGCCCCAGCATTTT.

This clone was observed a few times. The J gene is TRBJ1-2, the V gene TRBV10-3; D not certain. This CDR3 is built from 13 residues. CDR1 and CDR2 from the germline V gene are ENHRY and SYGVKD. The germline V and J ends were trimmed by 4 bases and 8 bases, with 14 bases remaining between them. This CDR3 is CAISAIEREGYTF. CDR3 nucleotide sequence: TGTGCCATCAGTGCTATAGAGAGGGAAGGCTACACCTTC.

CDR3 sequence: CASSVLAGRDPTDTQYF. For the CDR3, the DNA is TGTGCCAGCAGTGTCTTAGCGGGGAGAGATCCCACAGATACGCAGTATTTT. The chain couples TRBV7-8 to TRBJ2-3; TRBD2 matches at 8 bases. The J segment lost 2 bases and the V segment lost 6 bases, leaving 13 bases of the junction unmatched. There are 17 residues in the CDR3. CDR1 is SGHVS and CDR2 is FQNEAQ in the germline V gene.

The chain combines TRBV11-2 with TRBJ2-4, with a possible D match to TRBD1 (5 bases). This CDR3 has 13 residues. Germline CDR1 and CDR2: SGHAT and FQNNGV. V dropped 5 bases and J dropped 7 bases, with 12 bases sitting between them. This CDR3 reads CASSDSRANIQYF. CDR3 sequence (DNA): TGTGCCAGCAGCGACAGCCGAGCGAACATTCAGTACTTC. The complete variable domain, with remaining parts taken from reference TRBV11-2 and TRBJ2-4, reads EAGVAQSPRYKIIEKRQSVAFWCNPISGHATLYWYQQILGQGPKLLIQFQNNGVVDDSQLPKDRFSAERLKGVDSTLKIQPAKLEDSAVYLCASSDSRANIQYFGAGTRLSVL.

The genes are TRBV7-2 and TRBJ1-2, with 12 bases fitting TRBD1. The CDR3 runs to 17 residues. Per the germline V gene, CDR1 is SGHTA and CDR2 is FQGNSA. The J segment lost 8 bases and the V segment lost 4 bases, leaving 14 bases of the junction unmatched. The CDR3 DNA reads as TGTGCCAGCAGCTCTTCATATACGGGGACAGGGGGCAGGGGCTACACCTTC. Its translation is CASSSSYTGTGGRGYTF.

The rearrangement links TRBV6-5 to TRBJ1-5; D gene ambiguous. Trimming pared 6 bases from V and 0 bases from J, leaving 12 bases between. The CDR3 loop spans 15 amino acids. Per the germline V gene, CDR1 is MNHEY and CDR2 is SVGAGI. CDR3 loop: CASSRRQDSNQPQHF. DNA of the CDR3: TGTGCCAGCAGCCGACGGCAGGATAGCAATCAGCCCCAGCATTTT.

This chain connects TRBV18 to TRBJ1-2; TRBD1 aligns across 10 bases. The CDR3 is 17 residues long. Germline V gene data show CDR1 as KGHSH and CDR2 as LQKENI. The V segment lost 4 bases and the J segment 0 bases; nucleotides outside the gene matches: 8. The CDR3 here is CASSRGTGALSNYGYTF. CDR3 DNA: TGTGCCAGCTCACGGGGGACAGGGGCCCTTTCTAACTATGGCTACACCTTC.

This chain links TRBV7-2 with TRBJ1-6, with D possibly TRBD1 on 5 matching bases. The ends were cut back, 8 bases at V and 7 bases at J, with 18 bases in the middle. Per germline, CDR1 SGHTA and CDR2 FQGNSA. The CDR3 has 15 amino acids. CDR3 coding DNA: TGTGCCAGCGGGGGAGGGGCAGGGCCCAATTCACCCCTCCACTTT. Translating gives CASGGGAGPNSPLHF.